These 24 T cell receptor beta chains were sequenced from one sample in a study of cytomegalovirus exposure and HLA in healthy donors. 60 Vbeta and 13 Jbeta primers were used in PCR. Profiling relied on immunoSEQ multiplex PCR, and the TCRdb table lists in-frame clones only, not all of them. The listing records approximately 80,000 clones. Material: PBMCs. The source is a woman in her twenties or thirties in good health and CMV-seronegative.

The chain couples TRBV7-8 to TRBJ2-7; TRBD1 agrees at 9 bases. Unmatched junction bases numbered 9, after V lost 6 bases and J lost 6 bases. The CDR3 has 14 residues. CDR1 is SGHVS and CDR2 is FQNEAQ in the germline V gene. The CDR3, as DNA: TGTGCCAGCAGACCCGGGACAGGGTGGCCCGAGCAGTACTTC. Translation: CASRPGTGWPEQYF.

The chain combines TRBV18 with TRBJ1-1; D perhaps matches TRBD1 (5 bases). Deletions cut 8 bases from V and 3 bases from J, with 16 bases between. CDR3 length: 14 amino acids. The germline CDR1 and CDR2 sequences are KGHSH and LQKENI. CDR3 protein: CASQARGGDTEAFF. In DNA, the CDR3 is TGTGCCAGCCAAGCGAGGGGAGGCGACACTGAAGCTTTCTTT.

The V and J genes are TRBV6-4 and TRBJ2-1; 12 positions agree with TRBD2. CDR1 and CDR2 (germline): MRHNA, SNTAGT. CDR3 length: 16 residues. V trimming: 2 bases; J trimming: 1 base; junction bases outside the gene matches: 0. CDR3: CASSDGTSGSYNEQFF. In DNA form, the CDR3 reads TGTGCCAGCAGTGACGGGACTAGCGGGTCCTACAATGAGCAGTTCTTC.

The V and J genes are TRBV6-5 and TRBJ1-4; 9 nucleotides line up with TRBD1. Germline trimming cut 5 bases from V and 4 bases from J; bases unmatched to any gene: 5. Germline V gene sequence: CDR1 MNHEY, CDR2 SVGAGI. The CDR3 has 15 residues. The CDR3 protein is CASSRSTGGNEKLFF. The CDR3 region has the DNA TGTGCCAGCAGTAGATCGACAGGGGGTAATGAAAAACTGTTTTTT.

J is TRBJ2-3 and V is TRBV6-5; D uncertain. The CDR3 is 13 amino acids. Germline V CDR1 and CDR2: MNHEY, SVGAGI. V was clipped by 6 bases and J by 4 bases, with 11 bases between them. The CDR3 sequence: CASSRDLADTQYF. The CDR3 DNA reads TGTGCCAGCAGCCGCGATCTAGCAGATACGCAGTATTTT.

The chain links TRBV5-1 to TRBJ2-3; D is unclear. Germline V lookup: CDR1 SGHRS, CDR2 YFSETQ. The CDR3 runs 15 residues. Trimming took off 0 bases at V and 2 bases at J, with 10 bases between the two ends. Here the CDR3 DNA reads TGCGCCAGCAGCTTGGCTCTCGGTAACACAGATACGCAGTATTTT. Its translation: CASSLALGNTDTQYF.

The rearrangement joins TRBV29-1 to TRBJ2-7; D is perhaps TRBD1 (6 bases). Trimming cost V 6 bases and J 2 bases, with 17 bases left between them. The length of the CDR3 is 14 residues. Germline CDR1 and CDR2: SQVTM and ANQGSEA. The CDR3 coding sequence is TGCAGCGTACTCGGGGACATCACCGCCTACGAGCAGTACTTC. This sequence encodes CSVLGDITAYEQYF.

This chain uses TRBV25-1 with TRBJ1-5, with TRBD1 matching over 10 bases. Germline values: CDR1 MGHDK, CDR2 SYGVNS. The trim removed 6 bases at V and 2 bases at J, leaving 7 bases unmatched. CDR3 size: 16 residues. In DNA form, the CDR3 reads TGTGCCAGCAGCCCCTCCGGGACAGGGGGCAATCAGCCCCAGCATTTT. Protein sequence: CASSPSGTGGNQPQHF.

The rearrangement links TRBV5-4 to TRBJ2-7, with 10 bases lining up with TRBD2. The V gene's germline CDR1 is SGHNT and CDR2 YYREEE (reference sequence). J lost 6 bases, V lost 4 bases, and 16 bases had no gene match. CDR3 length: 17 amino acids. The CDR3: CASSPTRPGTSDGEQYF. The CDR3 bases are TGTGCCAGCAGCCCAACCCGACCCGGGACTAGCGACGGCGAGCAGTACTTC.

Here the CDR3 reads CASSFWGGTEAFF. The CDR3 DNA sequence: TGTGCCAGCAGCTTTTGGGGGGGCACTGAAGCTTTCTTT. This chain links TRBV7-2 with TRBJ1-1, with D perhaps TRBD1 (5 bases). Germline CDR1 is SGHTA and CDR2 is FQGNSA. Trimming removed 3 bases at V and 4 bases at J, with 9 bases between. The CDR3 is made up of 13 amino acids.

The chain employs TRBV11-2 and TRBJ1-1; D remains unclear. Deletions cut 5 bases from V and 0 bases from J, with 13 bases between. The CDR3 consists of 15 residues. The germline V gene encodes CDR1 SGHAT and CDR2 FQNNGV. The CDR3 DNA sequence: TGTGCCAGCAGCCCCACCAGGAACATGAACACTGAAGCTTTCTTT. Translating it yields CASSPTRNMNTEAFF.

V gene TRBV7-9 combines with J gene TRBJ1-1, with no clear D. Trimming removed 2 bases at V and 1 base at J, with 8 bases between. Looked up from germline, CDR1 is SEHNR and CDR2 is FQNEAQ (reference sequence). CDR3 size: 14 residues. The CDR3, as DNA: TGTGCCAGCAGCTTATCGGGAACGAACACTGAAGCTTTCTTT. Translation: CASSLSGTNTEAFF.

The rearrangement uses TRBV4-1 and TRBJ2-3; 8 nucleotides agree with TRBD1. Germline assignment: CDR1 MGHRA and CDR2 YSYEKL. V lost 2 bases and J lost 10; bases outside the gene matches: 11. CDR3 length: 15 residues. This CDR3 is CASSQSDREDIAQYF. Written as DNA, the CDR3 is TGCGCCAGCAGCCAATCGGACAGGGAGGATATAGCGCAGTATTTT.

The V call is TRBV25-1, the J call TRBJ1-2; TRBD1 is a possible D gene (5 bases). The CDR3 covers 13 residues. V dropped 3 bases and J dropped 4 bases, with 9 bases sitting between them. Per the germline V gene, CDR1 is MGHDK and CDR2 is SYGVNS. The CDR3 reads CASSDHRSYGYTF. In nucleotides, the CDR3 is TGTGCCAGCAGTGATCACAGGAGCTATGGCTACACCTTC.

The chain joins TRBV5-1 to TRBJ1-1, with D perhaps TRBD1 (5 bases). Between the trimmed V and J ends, which lost 5 bases and 4 bases, there was a span of 12 bases. The germline CDR1 and CDR2 sequences are SGHRS and YFSETQ. CDR3 length: 13 amino acids. The CDR3 loop reads CASRVGGGTEAFF. CDR3 sequence (DNA): TGCGCCAGCAGGGTTGGGGGGGGCACTGAAGCTTTCTTT.

The chain combines TRBV15 with TRBJ2-5; 9 nucleotides match TRBD2. Trimming at V came to 0 bases and at J to 4 bases, leaving 3 bases not matched to a gene. The CDR3 covers 15 residues. From germline, CDR1 is LNHNV and CDR2 YYDKDF (reference sequence). The CDR3 DNA sequence: TGTGCCACCAGCAGAGATATTAGCGGGGGAGAGACCCAGTACTTC. Protein: CATSRDISGGETQYF.

This chain uses TRBV19 with TRBJ2-1; TRBD1 matches at 9 bases. CDR1 LNHDA and CDR2 SQIVND come from the germline V gene (reference sequence). The CDR3 is 14 amino acids. Germline trimming cut 5 bases from V and 6 bases from J; bases unmatched to any gene: 5. This chain's CDR3 is CASSGTGSINEQFF. CDR3 DNA sequence: TGTGCCAGTAGTGGGACAGGGTCCATCAATGAGCAGTTCTTC.

This sequence joins TRBV5-1 and TRBJ1-1; a weak D match, TRBD1 (6 bases). This CDR3 has 14 amino acids. The germline V and J ends were trimmed by 4 bases and 2 bases, with 12 bases remaining between them. Germline V gene sequence: CDR1 SGHRS, CDR2 YFSETQ. CDR3 DNA: TGCGCCAGCAGCCCGAGGGGGGGAAACACTGAAGCTTTCTTT. Amino acid sequence: CASSPRGGNTEAFF.

This rearrangement joins TRBV30 to TRBJ1-1; 8 bases align to TRBD1. The V and J ends lost 4 bases and 8 bases, in that order; junction bases with no gene match: 6. CDR1 is GTSNPN, CDR2 SVGIG, per germline (reference sequence). The CDR3 spans 12 residues. CDR3 protein: CAWINGQGEAFF. As DNA, the CDR3 is TGTGCCTGGATAAACGGACAGGGCGAAGCTTTCTTT. Complete variable domain (other parts from reference TRBV30 and TRBJ1-1): SQTIHQWPATLVQPVGSPLSLECTVEGTSNPNLYWYRQAAGRGLQLLFYSVGIGQISSEVPQNLSASRPQDRQFILSSKKLLLSDSGFYLCAWINGQGEAFFGQGTRLTVV.

This chain joins TRBV6-5 and TRBJ1-1; weak D call: TRBD1 (6 bases). From germline, CDR1 is MNHEY and CDR2 SVGAGI. There are 14 residues in the CDR3. V was pared by 5 bases and J by 0 bases, with 10 bases between. CDR3 in DNA: TGTGCCAGCAGTGGGGGGGGGCTGAACACTGAAGCTTTCTTT. This codes for CASSGGGLNTEAFF.

J is TRBJ1-5 and V is TRBV28, with D tentatively TRBD1 (6 bases). The CDR3 totals 15 residues. Germline V gene lookup returns CDR1 MDHEN and CDR2 SYDVKM. Trimming stripped 8 bases from V and 3 bases from J, with 17 bases between. CDR3 protein: CASSRAGEINQPQHF. The CDR3, as DNA: TGTGCCAGCTCCCGCGCAGGGGAGATCAATCAGCCCCAGCATTTT.

V and J are TRBV10-3 and TRBJ2-3, with TRBD2 matching 11 bases. V shed 10 bases and J 4 bases; nucleotides not matched to a gene: 4. This CDR3 has 13 amino acids. The germline V gene encodes CDR1 ENHRY and CDR2 SYGVKD. CDR3 residues: CANSGGASDTQYF. CDR3 bases: TGTGCCAATAGCGGGGGGGCCTCAGATACGCAGTATTTT.

The genes are TRBV19 and TRBJ2-1, with TRBD2 matching over 11 bases. The CDR3 spans 15 residues. From germline, CDR1 is LNHDA and CDR2 SQIVND (reference sequence). With 7 bases clipped from V and 5 bases from J, the junction kept 7 bases outside the gene matches. The CDR3 is CASTPVAGGDNEQFF. CDR3 bases: TGTGCCAGTACCCCCGTAGCGGGAGGGGACAATGAGCAGTTCTTC.

The V and J genes are TRBV12-5 and TRBJ1-4; no clear D gene. Germline V gives CDR1 LGHNT, CDR2 FRNRAP. The CDR3 loop spans 18 amino acids. Deletions cut 6 bases from V and 0 bases from J, with 20 bases between. CDR3 nucleotides: TGTGCTAGTGGGGAGGTGTGGCAGGACCCTCCAACTAATGAAAAACTGTTTTTT. Residues: CASGEVWQDPPTNEKLFF.